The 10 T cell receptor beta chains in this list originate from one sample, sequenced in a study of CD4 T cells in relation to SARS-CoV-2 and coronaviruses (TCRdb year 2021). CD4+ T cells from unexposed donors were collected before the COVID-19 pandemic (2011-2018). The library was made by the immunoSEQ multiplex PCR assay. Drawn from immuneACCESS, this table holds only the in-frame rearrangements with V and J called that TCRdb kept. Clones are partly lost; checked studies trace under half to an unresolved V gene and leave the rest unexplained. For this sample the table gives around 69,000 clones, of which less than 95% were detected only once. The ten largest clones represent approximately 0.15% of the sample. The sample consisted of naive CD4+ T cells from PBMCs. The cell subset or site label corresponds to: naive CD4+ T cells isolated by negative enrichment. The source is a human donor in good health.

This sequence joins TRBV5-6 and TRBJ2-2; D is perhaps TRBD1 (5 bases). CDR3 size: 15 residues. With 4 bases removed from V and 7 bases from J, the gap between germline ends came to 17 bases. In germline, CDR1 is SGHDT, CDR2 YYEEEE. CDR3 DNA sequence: TGTGCCAGCAGCCCACAGGACCGGCGAAACGGGGAGCTGTTTTTT. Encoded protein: CASSPQDRRNGELFF.

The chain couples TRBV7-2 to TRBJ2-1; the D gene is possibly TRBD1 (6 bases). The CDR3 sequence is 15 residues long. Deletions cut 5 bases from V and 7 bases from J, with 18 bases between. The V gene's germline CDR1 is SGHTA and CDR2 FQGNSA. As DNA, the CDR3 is TGTGCCAGCAGCCTCGTCAATCCACAGGGAAATGAGCAGTTCTTC. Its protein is CASSLVNPQGNEQFF.

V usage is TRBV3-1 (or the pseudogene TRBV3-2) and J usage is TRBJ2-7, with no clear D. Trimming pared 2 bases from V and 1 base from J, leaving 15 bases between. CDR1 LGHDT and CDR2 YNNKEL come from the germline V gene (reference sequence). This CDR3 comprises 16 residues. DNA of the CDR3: TGTGCCAGCAGCCAATTTGGCCTTCGTAGTTCCTACGAGCAGTACTTC. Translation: CASSQFGLRSSYEQYF.

The CDR3 sequence: CASSQGVGQDTQYF. DNA for the CDR3: TGTGCCAGCAGCCAAGGAGTGGGGCAAGATACGCAGTATTTT. The rearrangement uses TRBV4-2 and TRBJ2-3, with a tentative D call TRBD1 (5 bases). Trimming shortened V by 1 base and J by 5 bases, and 10 bases separated the two germline ends. The CDR3 totals 14 residues. The germline CDR1 and CDR2 sequences are LGHNA and YNFKEQ.

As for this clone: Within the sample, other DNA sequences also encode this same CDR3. The chain's CDR3 is CASSLGGNEQFF. The DNA of the CDR3 is TGTGCCAGCAGTTTGGGGGGGAATGAGCAGTTCTTC. The chain has TRBV12-3 or TRBV12-4 and TRBJ2-1; 7 bases align to TRBD2. Losses at the gene ends were 3 bases for V and 7 bases for J; bases not matched to a gene: 0. There are 12 residues in the CDR3.

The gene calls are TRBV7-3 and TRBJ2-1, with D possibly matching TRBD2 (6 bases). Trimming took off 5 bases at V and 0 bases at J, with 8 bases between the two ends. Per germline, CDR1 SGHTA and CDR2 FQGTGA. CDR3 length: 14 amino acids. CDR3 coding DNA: TGTGCCAGCAGCCAGGACTACTCCTACAATGAGCAGTTCTTC. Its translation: CASSQDYSYNEQFF.

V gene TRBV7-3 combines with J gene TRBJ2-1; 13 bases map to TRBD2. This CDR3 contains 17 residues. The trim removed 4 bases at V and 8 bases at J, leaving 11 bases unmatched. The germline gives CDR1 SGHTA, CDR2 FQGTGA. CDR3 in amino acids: CASSSRPGGLAGDEQFF. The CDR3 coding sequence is TGTGCCAGCAGCTCCCGTCCCGGCGGACTAGCGGGAGATGAGCAGTTCTTC.

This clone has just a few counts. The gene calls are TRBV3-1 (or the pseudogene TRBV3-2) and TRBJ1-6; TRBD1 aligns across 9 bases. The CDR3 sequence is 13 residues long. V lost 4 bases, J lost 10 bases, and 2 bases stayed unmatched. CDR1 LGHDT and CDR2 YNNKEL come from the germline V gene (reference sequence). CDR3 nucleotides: TGTGCCAGCAGCCGGGACAGGGACTCACCCCTCCACTTT. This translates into CASSRDRDSPLHF.

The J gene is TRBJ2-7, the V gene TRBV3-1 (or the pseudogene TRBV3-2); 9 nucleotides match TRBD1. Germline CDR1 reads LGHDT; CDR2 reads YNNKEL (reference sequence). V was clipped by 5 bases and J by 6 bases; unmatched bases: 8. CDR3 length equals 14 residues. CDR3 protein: CASSASRDRVEQYF. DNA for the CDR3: TGTGCCAGCAGCGCAAGCCGGGACAGGGTCGAGCAGTACTTC.

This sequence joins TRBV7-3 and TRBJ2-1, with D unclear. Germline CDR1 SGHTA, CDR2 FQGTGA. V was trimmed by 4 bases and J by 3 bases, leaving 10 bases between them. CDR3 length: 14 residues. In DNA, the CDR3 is TGTGCCAGCAGCTCGGACCCCGGCTACAATGAGCAGTTCTTC. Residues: CASSSDPGYNEQFF.